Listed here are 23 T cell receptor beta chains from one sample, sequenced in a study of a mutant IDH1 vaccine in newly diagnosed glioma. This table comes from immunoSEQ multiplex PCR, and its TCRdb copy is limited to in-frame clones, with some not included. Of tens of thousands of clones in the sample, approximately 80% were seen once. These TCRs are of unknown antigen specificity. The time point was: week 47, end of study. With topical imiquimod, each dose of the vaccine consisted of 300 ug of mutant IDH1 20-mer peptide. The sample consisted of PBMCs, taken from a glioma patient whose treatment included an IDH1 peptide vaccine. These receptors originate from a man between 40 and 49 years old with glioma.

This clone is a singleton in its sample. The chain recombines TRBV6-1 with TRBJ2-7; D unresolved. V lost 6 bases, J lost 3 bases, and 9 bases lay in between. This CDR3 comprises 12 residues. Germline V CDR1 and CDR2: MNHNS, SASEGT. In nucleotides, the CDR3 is TGTGCCAGCAGGTCCGATGGCTACGAGCAGTACTTC. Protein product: CASRSDGYEQYF.

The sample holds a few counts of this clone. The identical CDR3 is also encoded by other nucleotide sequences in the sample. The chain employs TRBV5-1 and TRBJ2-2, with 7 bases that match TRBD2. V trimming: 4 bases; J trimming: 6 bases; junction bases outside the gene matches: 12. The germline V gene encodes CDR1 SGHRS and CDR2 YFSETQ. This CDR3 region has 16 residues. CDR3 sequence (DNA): TGCGCCAGCAGCCCACAAGGGGCGGGAGTTTCCGGGGAGCTGTTTTTT. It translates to CASSPQGAGVSGELFF. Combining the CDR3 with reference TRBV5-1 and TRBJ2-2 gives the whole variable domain KAGVTQTPRYLIKTRGQQVTLSCSPISGHRSVSWYQQTPGQGLQFLFEYFSETQRNKGNFPGRFSGRQFSNSRSEMNVSTLELGDSALYLCASSPQGAGVSGELFFGEGSRLTVL.

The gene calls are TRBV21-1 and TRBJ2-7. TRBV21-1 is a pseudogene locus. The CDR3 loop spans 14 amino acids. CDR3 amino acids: CASSQYVEDYEQYF. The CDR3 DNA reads TGTGCCAGCAGTCAATATGTGGAAGACTACGAGCAGTACTTC.

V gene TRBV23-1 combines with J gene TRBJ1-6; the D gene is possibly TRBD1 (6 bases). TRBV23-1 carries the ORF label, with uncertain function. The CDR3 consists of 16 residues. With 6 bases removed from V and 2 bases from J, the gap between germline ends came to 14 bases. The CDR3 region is CASSPLTGTYNSPLHF. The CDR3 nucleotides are TGCGCCAGCAGCCCACTCACAGGGACCTATAATTCACCCCTCCACTTT.

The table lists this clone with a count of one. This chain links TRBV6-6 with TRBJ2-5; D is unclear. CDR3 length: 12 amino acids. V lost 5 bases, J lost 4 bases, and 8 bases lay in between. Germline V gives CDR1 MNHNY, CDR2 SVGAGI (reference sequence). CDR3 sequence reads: CASSPGLETQYF. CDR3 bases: TGTGCCAGCAGTCCAGGATTAGAGACCCAGTACTTC.

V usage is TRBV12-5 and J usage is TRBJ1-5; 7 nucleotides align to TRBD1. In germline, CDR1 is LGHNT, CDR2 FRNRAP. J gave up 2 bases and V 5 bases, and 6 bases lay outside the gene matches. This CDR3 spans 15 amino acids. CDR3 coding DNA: TGTGCTAGTGGTCTCTCAGGGGGGGGCAATCAGCCCCAGCATTTT. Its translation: CASGLSGGGNQPQHF.

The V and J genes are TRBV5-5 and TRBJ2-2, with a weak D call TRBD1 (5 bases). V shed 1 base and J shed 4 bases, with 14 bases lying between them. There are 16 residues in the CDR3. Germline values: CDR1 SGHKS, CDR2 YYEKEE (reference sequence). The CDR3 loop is CASSLLGQVGTGELFF. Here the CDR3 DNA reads TGTGCCAGCAGCTTGCTAGGACAAGTGGGCACCGGGGAGCTGTTTTTT.

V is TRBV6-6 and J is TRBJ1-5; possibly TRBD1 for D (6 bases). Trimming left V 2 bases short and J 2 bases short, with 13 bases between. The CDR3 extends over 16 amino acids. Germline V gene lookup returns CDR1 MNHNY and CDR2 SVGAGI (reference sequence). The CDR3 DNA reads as TGTGCCAGCAGTTACGTCGTGGGGGCTGGCAATCAGCCCCAGCATTTT. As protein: CASSYVVGAGNQPQHF.

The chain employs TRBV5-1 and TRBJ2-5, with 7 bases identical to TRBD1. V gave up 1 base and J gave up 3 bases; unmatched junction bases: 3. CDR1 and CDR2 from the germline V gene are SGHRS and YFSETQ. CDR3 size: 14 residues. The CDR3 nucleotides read TGCGCCAGCAGCTTGACAGGGGACGAAGAGACCCAGTACTTC. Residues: CASSLTGDEETQYF.

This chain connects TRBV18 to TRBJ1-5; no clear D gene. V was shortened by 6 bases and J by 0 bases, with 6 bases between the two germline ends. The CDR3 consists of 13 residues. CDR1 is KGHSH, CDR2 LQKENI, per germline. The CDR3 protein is CASSPNSNQPQHF. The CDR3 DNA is TGTGCCAGCTCGCCCAATAGCAATCAGCCCCAGCATTTT.

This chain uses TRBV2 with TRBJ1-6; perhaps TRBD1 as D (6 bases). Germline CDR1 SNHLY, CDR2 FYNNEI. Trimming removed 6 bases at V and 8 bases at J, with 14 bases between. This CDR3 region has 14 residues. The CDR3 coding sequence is TGTGCCAGCAGGAACAGGGTTGGGGATTCACCCCTCCACTTT. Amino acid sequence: CASRNRVGDSPLHF.

The CDR3 sequence is CASSLNRLAGGKTNTGELFF. The CDR3 DNA sequence: TGTGCCAGCAGCTTAAACCGACTAGCGGGAGGCAAGACGAACACCGGGGAGCTGTTTTTT. The V call is TRBV7-6, the J call TRBJ2-2, with 13 bases lining up with TRBD2. The CDR3 has 20 residues. The germline CDR1 and CDR2 sequences are SGHVS and FNYEAQ. The ends lost 2 bases at V and 0 bases at J; junction bases unmatched: 9.

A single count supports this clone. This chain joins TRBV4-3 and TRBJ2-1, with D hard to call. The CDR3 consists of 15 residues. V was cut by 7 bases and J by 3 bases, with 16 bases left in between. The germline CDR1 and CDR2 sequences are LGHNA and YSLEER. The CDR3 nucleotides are TGCGCCAGCACCCCGCGGAGATTGATCTACAATGAGCAGTTCTTC. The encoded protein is CASTPRRLIYNEQFF.

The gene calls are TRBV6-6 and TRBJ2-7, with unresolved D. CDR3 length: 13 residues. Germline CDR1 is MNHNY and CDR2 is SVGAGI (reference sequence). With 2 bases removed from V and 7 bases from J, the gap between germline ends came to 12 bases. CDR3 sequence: CASSYAPMREQYF. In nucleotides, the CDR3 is TGTGCCAGCAGTTACGCCCCGATGCGGGAGCAGTACTTC.

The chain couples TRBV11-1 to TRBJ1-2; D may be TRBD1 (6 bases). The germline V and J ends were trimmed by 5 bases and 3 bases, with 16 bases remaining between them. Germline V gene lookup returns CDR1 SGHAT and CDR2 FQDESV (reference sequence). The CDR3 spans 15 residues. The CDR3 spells CASSSYRAGDYGYTF. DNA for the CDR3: TGTGCCAGCAGCAGTTACAGGGCAGGTGACTATGGCTACACCTTC. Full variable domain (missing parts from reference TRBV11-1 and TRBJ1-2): EAEVAQSPRYKITEKSQAVAFWCDPISGHATLYWYRQILGQGPELLVQFQDESVVDDSQLPKDRFSAERLKGVDSTLKIQPAELGDSAMYLCASSSYRAGDYGYTFGSGTRLTVV.

In DNA, the CDR3 is TGTGCCAGTAGTAGGGTTGATAGCAATCAGCCCCAGCATTTT. It codes for CASSRVDSNQPQHF. V is TRBV19 and J is TRBJ1-5, with D hard to call. V lost 4 bases, J lost 0 bases, and 7 bases lay in between. Germline V lookup: CDR1 LNHDA, CDR2 SQIVND (reference sequence). There are 14 residues in the CDR3.

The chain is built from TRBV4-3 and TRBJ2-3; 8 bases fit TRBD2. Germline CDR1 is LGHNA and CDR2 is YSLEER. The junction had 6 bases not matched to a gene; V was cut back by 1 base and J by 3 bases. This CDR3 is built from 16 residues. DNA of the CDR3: TGCGCCAGCAGCCAAGTGCGGGGGGTGTTTACAGATACGCAGTATTTT. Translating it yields CASSQVRGVFTDTQYF.

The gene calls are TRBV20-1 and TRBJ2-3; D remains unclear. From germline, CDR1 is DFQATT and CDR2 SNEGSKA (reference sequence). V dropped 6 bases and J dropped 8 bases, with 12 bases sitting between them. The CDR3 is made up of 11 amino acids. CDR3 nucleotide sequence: TGCAGTGCCTCCTTGGGGATTACGCAGTATTTT. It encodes CSASLGITQYF.

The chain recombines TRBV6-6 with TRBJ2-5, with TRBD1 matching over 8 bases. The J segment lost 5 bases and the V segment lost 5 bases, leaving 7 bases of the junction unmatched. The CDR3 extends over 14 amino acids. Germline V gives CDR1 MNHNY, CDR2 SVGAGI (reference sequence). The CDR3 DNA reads TGTGCCAGCAGTCGGTTGACAGGGGCGGAGACCCAGTACTTC. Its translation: CASSRLTGAETQYF.

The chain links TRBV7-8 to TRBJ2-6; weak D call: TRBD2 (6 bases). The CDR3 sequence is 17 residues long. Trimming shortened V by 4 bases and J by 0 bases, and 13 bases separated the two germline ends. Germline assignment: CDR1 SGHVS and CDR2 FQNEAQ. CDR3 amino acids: CASSSRGSPSGANVLTF. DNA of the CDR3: TGTGCCAGCAGCTCGCGGGGCTCCCCCTCTGGGGCCAACGTCCTGACTTTC.

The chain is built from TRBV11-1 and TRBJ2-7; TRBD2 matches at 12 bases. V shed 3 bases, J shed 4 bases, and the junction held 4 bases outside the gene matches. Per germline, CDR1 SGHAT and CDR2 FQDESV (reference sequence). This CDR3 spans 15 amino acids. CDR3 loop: CASSLGTSGPYEQYF. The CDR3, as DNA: TGTGCCAGCAGCTTGGGGACTAGCGGGCCTTACGAGCAGTACTTC.

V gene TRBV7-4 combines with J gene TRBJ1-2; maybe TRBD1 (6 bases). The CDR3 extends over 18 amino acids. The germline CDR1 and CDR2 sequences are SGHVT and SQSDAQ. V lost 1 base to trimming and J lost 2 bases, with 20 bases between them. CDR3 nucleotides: TGTGCCAGCAGCTTAGTGGATGGGGGACAACTAGGAAACTATGGCTACACCTTC. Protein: CASSLVDGGQLGNYGYTF.

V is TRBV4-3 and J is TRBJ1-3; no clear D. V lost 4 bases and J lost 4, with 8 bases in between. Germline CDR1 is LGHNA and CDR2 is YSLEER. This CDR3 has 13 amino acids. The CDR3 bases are TGCGCCAGCAGCCCCCGGAACGGAAACACCATATATTTT. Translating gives CASSPRNGNTIYF.